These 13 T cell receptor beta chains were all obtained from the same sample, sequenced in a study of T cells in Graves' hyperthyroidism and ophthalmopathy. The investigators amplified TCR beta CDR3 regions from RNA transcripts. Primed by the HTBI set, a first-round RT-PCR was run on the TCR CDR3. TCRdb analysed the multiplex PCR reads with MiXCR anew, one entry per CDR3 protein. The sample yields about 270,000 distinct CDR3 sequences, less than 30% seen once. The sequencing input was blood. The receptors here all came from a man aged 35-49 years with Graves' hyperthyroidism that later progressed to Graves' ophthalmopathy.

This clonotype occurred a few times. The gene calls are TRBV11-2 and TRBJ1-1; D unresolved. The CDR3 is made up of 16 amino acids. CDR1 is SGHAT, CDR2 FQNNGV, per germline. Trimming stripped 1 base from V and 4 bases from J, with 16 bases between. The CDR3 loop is CASSLVTGLISTEAFF. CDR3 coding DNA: TGTGCCAGCAGCTTAGTTACGGGCCTGATCAGCACTGAAGCTTTCTTT.

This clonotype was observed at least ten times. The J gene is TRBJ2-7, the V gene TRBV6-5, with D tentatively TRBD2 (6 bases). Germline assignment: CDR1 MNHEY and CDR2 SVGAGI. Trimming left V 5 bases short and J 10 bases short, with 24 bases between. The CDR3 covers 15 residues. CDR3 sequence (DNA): TGTGCCAGCAGTACCCGCACCCGGGGTGGGGAGGTTCAGTACTTC. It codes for CASSTRTRGGEVQYF.

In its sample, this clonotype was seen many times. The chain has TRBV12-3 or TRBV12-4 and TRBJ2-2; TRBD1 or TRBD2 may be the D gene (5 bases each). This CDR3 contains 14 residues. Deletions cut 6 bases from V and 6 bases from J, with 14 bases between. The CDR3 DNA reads TGTGCCAGCAGACGTGCTGGGGACGCCGGGGAGCTGTTTTTT. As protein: CASRRAGDAGELFF.

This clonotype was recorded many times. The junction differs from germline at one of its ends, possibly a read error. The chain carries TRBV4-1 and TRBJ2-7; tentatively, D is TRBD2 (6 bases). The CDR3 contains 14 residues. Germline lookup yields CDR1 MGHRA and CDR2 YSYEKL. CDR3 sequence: CASSHKLGTGLDNF. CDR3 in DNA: TGCGCCAGCAGCCATAAACTTGGGACTGGATTAGATAATTTC.

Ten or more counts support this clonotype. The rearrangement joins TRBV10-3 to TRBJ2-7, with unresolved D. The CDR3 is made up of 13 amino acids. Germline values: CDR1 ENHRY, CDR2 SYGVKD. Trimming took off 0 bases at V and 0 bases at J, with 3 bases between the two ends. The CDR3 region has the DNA TGTGCCATCAGTGAGTCCCTCTCCTACGAGCAGTACTTC. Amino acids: CAISESLSYEQYF.

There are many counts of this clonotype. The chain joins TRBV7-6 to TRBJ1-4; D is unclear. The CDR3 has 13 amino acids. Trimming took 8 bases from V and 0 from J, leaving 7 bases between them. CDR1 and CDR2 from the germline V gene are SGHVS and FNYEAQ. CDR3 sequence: CASSLTTNEKLFF. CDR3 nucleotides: TGTGCCAGCTCTCTCACAACTAATGAAAAACTGTTTTTT. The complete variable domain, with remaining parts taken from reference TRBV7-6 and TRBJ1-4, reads GAGVSQSPRYKVTKRGQDVALRCDPISGHVSLYWYRQALGQGPEFLTYFNYEAQQDKSGLPNDRFSAERPEGSISTLTIQRTEQRDSAMYRCASSLTTNEKLFFGSGTQLSVL.

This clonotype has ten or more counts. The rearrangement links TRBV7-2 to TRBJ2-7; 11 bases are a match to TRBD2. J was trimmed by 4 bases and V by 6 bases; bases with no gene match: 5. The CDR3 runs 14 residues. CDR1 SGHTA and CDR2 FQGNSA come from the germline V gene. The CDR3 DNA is TGTGCCAGCAGACCCGGGACTAGCGGATACGAGCAGTACTTC. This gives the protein CASRPGTSGYEQYF.

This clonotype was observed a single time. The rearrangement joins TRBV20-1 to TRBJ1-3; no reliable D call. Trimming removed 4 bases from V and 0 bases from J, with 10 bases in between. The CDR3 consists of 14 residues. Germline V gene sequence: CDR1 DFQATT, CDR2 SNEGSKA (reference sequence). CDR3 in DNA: TGCAGTGCTACGGACCCGAGCTCTGGAAACACCATATATTTT. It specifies CSATDPSSGNTIYF.

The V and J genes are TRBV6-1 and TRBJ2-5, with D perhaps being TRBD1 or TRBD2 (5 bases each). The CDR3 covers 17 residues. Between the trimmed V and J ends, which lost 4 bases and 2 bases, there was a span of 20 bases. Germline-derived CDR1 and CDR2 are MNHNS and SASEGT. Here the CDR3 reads CASSARDPRGGQETQYF. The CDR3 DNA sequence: TGTGCCAGCAGTGCTAGAGATCCCCGTGGGGGACAAGAGACCCAGTACTTC.

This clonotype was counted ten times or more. CDR3 in amino acids: CAIDRGYFSGANVLTF. CDR3 in DNA: TGTGCCATAGACAGGGGTTATTTCTCTGGGGCCAACGTCCTGACTTTC. The rearrangement links TRBV7-2 to TRBJ2-6, with 8 bases lining up with TRBD1. Germline CDR1 and CDR2: SGHTA and FQGNSA. Trimming cost V 10 bases and J 0 bases; bases outside gene matches: 8. CDR3 length: 16 amino acids.

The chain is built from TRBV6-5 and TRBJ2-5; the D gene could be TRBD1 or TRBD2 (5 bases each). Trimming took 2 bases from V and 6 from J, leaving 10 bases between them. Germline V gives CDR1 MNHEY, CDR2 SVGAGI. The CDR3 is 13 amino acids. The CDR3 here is CASSYGGAQTQYF. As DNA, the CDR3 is TGTGCCAGCAGTTACGGGGGAGCACAGACCCAGTACTTC.

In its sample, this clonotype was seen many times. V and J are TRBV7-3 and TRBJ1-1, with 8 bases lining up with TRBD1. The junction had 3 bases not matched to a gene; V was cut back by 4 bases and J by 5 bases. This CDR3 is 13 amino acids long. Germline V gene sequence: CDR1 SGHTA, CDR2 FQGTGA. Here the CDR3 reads CASSSQGGTEAFF. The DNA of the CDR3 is TGTGCCAGCAGCTCACAGGGGGGAACTGAAGCTTTCTTT.

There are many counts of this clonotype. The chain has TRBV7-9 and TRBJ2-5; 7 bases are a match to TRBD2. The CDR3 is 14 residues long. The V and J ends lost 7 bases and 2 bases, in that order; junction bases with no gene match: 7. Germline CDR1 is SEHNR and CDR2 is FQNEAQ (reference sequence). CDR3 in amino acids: CASTTRGDQETQYF. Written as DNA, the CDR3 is TGTGCCAGCACCACTCGGGGGGATCAAGAGACCCAGTACTTC.